These 23 T cell receptor beta chains originate from one sample sequenced in a study of blood T cells in healthy people across ages (dated by TCRdb to about 2015). Libraries were constructed by 5' RACE. Instrument used: Illumina HiSeq 2500. A second roughly 6 to 11 cycle PCR used a sample-barcoded 5' primer and a J-beta primer mix. The public reads were run again by TCRdb, first through fastp at Q25 and then through MiXCR, and only productive beta chains were kept. Each record represents a unique CDR3 protein, reported with the most common genes and DNA among its rows. Present in this sample are some 290,000 distinct CDR3 sequences, 25% to 30% of which were seen just once. About 30% of the sample belongs to the ten largest clones. Material: blood. All receptors come from a woman in her sixties or seventies in good health.

This clonotype was recorded at least ten times. This chain uses TRBV3-1 with TRBJ2-3, with 10 bases that match TRBD1. The CDR3 length is 17 residues. Trimming at V came to 6 bases and at J to 6 bases, leaving 15 bases not matched to a gene. Germline assignment: CDR1 LGHDT and CDR2 YNNKEL (reference sequence). The CDR3 nucleotides are TGTGCCAGCAGTCTTAGACCCGGGACAGGGGCCAAGGATACGCAGTATTTT. As protein: CASSLRPGTGAKDTQYF.

The gene calls are TRBV4-3 and TRBJ1-2, with 10 bases fitting TRBD1. This CDR3 has 14 amino acids. J was trimmed by 8 bases and V by 4 bases; bases with no gene match: 7. Per germline, CDR1 LGHNA and CDR2 YSLEER. CDR3 sequence: CASSPGTGEGGYTF. The DNA of the CDR3 is TGCGCCAGCAGCCCCGGGACAGGGGAAGGCGGCTACACCTTC.

This clonotype was observed a few times. An end of the junction does not agree with germline; a read error may underlie this. V gene TRBV3-1 combines with J gene TRBJ2-7; D is uncertain. Germline lookup yields CDR1 LGHDT and CDR2 YNNKEL (reference sequence). The CDR3 is 12 residues long. CDR3 nucleotides: TGTACCAGCAGCCAACTCTCGTACGAGCAGTACTTC. It specifies CTSSQLSYEQYF.

The sample holds a few counts of this clonotype. The junction and the germline gene differ at one end; a read error may be behind it. J is TRBJ2-7 and V is TRBV9; TRBD2 matches 9 bases. This CDR3 comprises 15 residues. The germline V gene encodes CDR1 SGDLS and CDR2 YYNGEE. The CDR3 sequence is CAGSKGTSPTYEQYF. CDR3 nucleotide sequence: TGTGCCGGCAGCAAGGGGACTAGCCCTACCTACGAGCAGTACTTC.

This chain connects TRBV7-9 to TRBJ2-1, with D possibly called TRBD1 or TRBD2 (5 bases each). Per germline, CDR1 SEHNR and CDR2 FQNEAQ (reference sequence). The CDR3 spans 15 residues. Trimming stripped 3 bases from V and 7 bases from J, with 16 bases between. The CDR3 spells CASSFAGSGSNEQFF. The CDR3 coding sequence is TGTGCCAGCAGCTTCGCAGGGTCAGGGAGTAATGAGCAGTTCTTC.

The chain joins TRBV28 to TRBJ2-2; 14 nucleotides align to TRBD2. This CDR3 comprises 20 residues. Germline lookup yields CDR1 MDHEN and CDR2 SYDVKM. The V segment lost 5 bases and the J segment 1 base; nucleotides outside the gene matches: 12. The CDR3, as DNA: TGTGCCAGCAGTATCACCTCCGGGACTAGCGGGAGCAAGAACACCGGGGAGCTGTTTTTT. Its protein product is CASSITSGTSGSKNTGELFF.

V is TRBV5-1 and J is TRBJ2-5; TRBD2 matches at 9 bases. The CDR3 is made up of 15 amino acids. The J segment lost 5 bases and the V segment lost 0 bases, leaving 5 bases of the junction unmatched. Per germline, CDR1 SGHRS and CDR2 YFSETQ. The chain's CDR3 is CASSLVAGGLETQYF. CDR3 in DNA: TGCGCCAGCAGCTTGGTGGCGGGAGGGCTCGAGACCCAGTACTTC. Drawing the rest from reference TRBV5-1 and TRBJ2-5, the complete variable domain is KAGVTQTPRYLIKTRGQQVTLSCSPISGHRSVSWYQQTPGQGLQFLFEYFSETQRNKGNFPGRFSGRQFSNSRSEMNVSTLELGDSALYLCASSLVAGGLETQYFGPGTRLLVL.

There are a few counts of this clonotype. J is TRBJ2-1 and V is TRBV7-3; 7 nucleotides line up with TRBD2. The CDR3 has 15 residues. After removal of 5 bases from V and 4 bases from J, the junction contained 8 bases not matched to a gene. Germline assignment: CDR1 SGHTA and CDR2 FQGTGA. CDR3: CASSPPGRTYNEQFF. The CDR3 coding sequence is TGTGCCAGCAGCCCACCCGGGAGGACGTACAATGAGCAGTTCTTC.

J is TRBJ1-4 and V is TRBV27, with a weak D call TRBD1 (5 bases). The CDR3 is 14 amino acids. Germline-derived CDR1 and CDR2 are MNHEY and SMNVEV (reference sequence). Trimming took 5 bases from V and 7 from J, leaving 14 bases between them. CDR3 sequence reads: CASSRSGLTEKLFF. The CDR3 DNA is TGTGCCAGCAGTCGATCAGGGTTAACTGAAAAACTGTTTTTT.

The chain uses TRBV29-1 and TRBJ1-3; D is unresolved. This CDR3 contains 14 residues. CDR1 and CDR2 from the germline V gene are SQVTM and ANQGSEA. Deletions cut 0 bases from V and 5 bases from J, with 11 bases between. For the CDR3, the DNA is TGCAGCGTTGAAGATGGGTCATTCAGAAACACCATATATTTT. This gives the protein CSVEDGSFRNTIYF.

This chain connects TRBV6-6 to TRBJ1-5; a possible D gene is TRBD1 (5 bases). V shed 2 bases and J shed 4 bases, with 9 bases lying between them. The CDR3 has 14 amino acids. Per the germline V gene, CDR1 is MNHNY and CDR2 is SVGAGI (reference sequence). Here the CDR3 reads CASSYGADNQPQHF. The CDR3 nucleotides are TGTGCCAGCAGTTACGGGGCAGATAATCAGCCCCAGCATTTT.

The chain combines TRBV4-1 with TRBJ2-3, with 13 bases lining up with TRBD2. CDR1 MGHRA and CDR2 YSYEKL come from the germline V gene. The J segment lost 0 bases and the V segment lost 0 bases, leaving 9 bases of the junction unmatched. This CDR3 has 20 residues. CDR3 region: CASSQDFTSGRATSTDTQYF. The CDR3, as DNA: TGCGCCAGCAGCCAAGATTTTACTAGCGGGAGGGCTACTAGCACAGATACGCAGTATTTT.

Details on this clonotype: Germline is not matched at one junction end, which may reflect a read error. This sequence joins TRBV6-2 or TRBV6-3 and TRBJ2-1; maybe TRBD2 (5 bases). Looked up from germline, CDR1 is MNHEY and CDR2 is SVGEGT. The CDR3 contains 13 residues. In nucleotides, the CDR3 is TGTGCCAGCGTTAAGGCGGGCCCCAATGGGCAGTTCTTC. Its translation is CASVKAGPNGQFF.

This clonotype was seen more than once but under ten times. The chain uses TRBV4-1 and TRBJ1-4; no reliable D call. The CDR3 sequence is 16 residues long. V was trimmed by 2 bases and J by 0 bases, leaving 10 bases between them. Per the germline V gene, CDR1 is MGHRA and CDR2 is YSYEKL. CDR3 coding DNA: TGCGCCAGCAGCCAATGGGCGGGCTCAACTAATGAAAAACTGTTTTTT. This sequence encodes CASSQWAGSTNEKLFF.

This clonotype was seen a handful of times. CDR3 protein: CASSRGRTAYPEQYF. The CDR3 DNA follows: TGTGCCAGCAGTCGGGGACGGACGGCATACCCCGAGCAGTACTTC. This chain connects TRBV7-2 to TRBJ2-7; possibly TRBD1 or TRBD2 for D (5 bases each). The CDR3 sequence is 15 residues long. Trimming cost V 6 bases and J 6 bases, with 21 bases left between them. Germline CDR1 is SGHTA and CDR2 is FQGNSA.

In its sample, this clonotype was seen many times. V gene TRBV5-1 combines with J gene TRBJ2-7; 10 bases align to TRBD2. The ends lost 3 bases at V and 5 bases at J; junction bases unmatched: 11. Per the germline V gene, CDR1 is SGHRS and CDR2 is YFSETQ. The CDR3 extends over 16 amino acids. CDR3 bases: TGCGCCAGCAGCTCAGCAGCGGGAGGGTTGTTGAACGAGCAGTACTTC. This encodes CASSSAAGGLLNEQYF. Full variable domain (remainder filled in from reference TRBV5-1 and TRBJ2-7): KAGVTQTPRYLIKTRGQQVTLSCSPISGHRSVSWYQQTPGQGLQFLFEYFSETQRNKGNFPGRFSGRQFSNSRSEMNVSTLELGDSALYLCASSSAAGGLLNEQYFGPGTRLTVT.

This clonotype was counted only a few times. The CDR3 is CSARAGDRGNLAAYEQYF. DNA of the CDR3: TGCAGTGCTAGAGCCGGGGACAGGGGAAACCTAGCGGCCTACGAGCAGTACTTC. The genes are TRBV20-1 and TRBJ2-7; 10 bases map to TRBD1. V gave up 1 base and J gave up 2 bases; unmatched junction bases: 14. CDR3 size: 18 residues. Germline CDR1 is DFQATT and CDR2 is SNEGSKA (reference sequence).

J is TRBJ2-1 and V is TRBV5-1, with 10 bases lining up with TRBD1. The CDR3 loop spans 15 amino acids. V was pared by 5 bases and J by 5 bases, with 7 bases of the junction left unmatched. Germline V lookup: CDR1 SGHRS, CDR2 YFSETQ. The CDR3 DNA sequence: TGCGCCAGCAGTTCCGGACAGGGGGGTCACAATGAGCAGTTCTTC. This codes for CASSSGQGGHNEQFF. Variable domain in full (rest from reference TRBV5-1 and TRBJ2-1): KAGVTQTPRYLIKTRGQQVTLSCSPISGHRSVSWYQQTPGQGLQFLFEYFSETQRNKGNFPGRFSGRQFSNSRSEMNVSTLELGDSALYLCASSSGQGGHNEQFFGPGTRLTVL.

This clonotype occurred a few times. The chain uses TRBV5-1 and TRBJ2-1; 7 bases map to TRBD2. CDR1 is SGHRS and CDR2 is YFSETQ in the germline V gene. This CDR3 is built from 15 residues. V trimming: 4 bases; J trimming: 6 bases; junction bases outside the gene matches: 10. The CDR3 here is CASSATSLAVNEQFF. CDR3 in DNA: TGCGCCAGCAGCGCGACTAGCCTAGCTGTCAATGAGCAGTTCTTC.

This clonotype was recorded a few times. The chain is built from TRBV5-5 and TRBJ1-1; D gene uncertain. Trimming removed 6 bases at V and 5 bases at J, with 17 bases between. CDR3 size: 14 residues. Per the germline V gene, CDR1 is SGHKS and CDR2 is YYEKEE (reference sequence). DNA of the CDR3: TGTGCCAGCACCCTTGCATCGGTGGGGACTGAAGCTTTCTTT. It translates to CASTLASVGTEAFF.

The chain has TRBV12-3 or TRBV12-4 and TRBJ2-1, with a tentative D call TRBD2 (6 bases). The ends were cut back, 6 bases at V and 0 bases at J, with 24 bases in the middle. The CDR3 has 19 residues. As DNA, the CDR3 is TGTGCCAGCAGCTGGCGGGGTCAGGGCGCGTTCAGCTCCTACAATGAGCAGTTCTTC. The encoded protein is CASSWRGQGAFSSYNEQFF.

J is TRBJ2-5 and V is TRBV14; 8 nucleotides agree with TRBD1. With 0 bases clipped from V and 7 bases from J, the junction kept 10 bases outside the gene matches. CDR3 length: 16 amino acids. Germline V gives CDR1 SGHDN, CDR2 FVKESK. CDR3 DNA sequence: TGTGCCAGCAGCCAAGACGACAGGGGACATATAAGGACCCAGTACTTC. This translates into CASSQDDRGHIRTQYF.

V is TRBV20-1 and J is TRBJ1-1; D is uncertain. From germline, CDR1 is DFQATT and CDR2 SNEGSKA (reference sequence). The CDR3 consists of 14 residues. The V end lost 1 base, the J end lost 4 bases, and 13 bases lay between the germline ends. CDR3 DNA sequence: TGCAGTGCTAGAGGGACGGGTTTGGGCACTGAAGCTTTCTTT. It codes for CSARGTGLGTEAFF.